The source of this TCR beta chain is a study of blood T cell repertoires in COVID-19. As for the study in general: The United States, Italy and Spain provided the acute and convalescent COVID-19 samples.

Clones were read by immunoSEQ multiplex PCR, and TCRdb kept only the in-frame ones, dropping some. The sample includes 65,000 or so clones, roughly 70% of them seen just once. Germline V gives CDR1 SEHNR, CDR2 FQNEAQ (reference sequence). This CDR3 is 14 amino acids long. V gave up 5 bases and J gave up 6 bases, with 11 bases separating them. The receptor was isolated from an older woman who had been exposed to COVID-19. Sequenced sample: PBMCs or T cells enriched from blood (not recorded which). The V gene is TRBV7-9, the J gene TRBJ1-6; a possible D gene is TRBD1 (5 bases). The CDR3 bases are TGTGCCAGCAGCCGAGACAGCACTAATTCACCCCTCCACTTT. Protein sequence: CASSRDSTNSPLHF.